This T cell receptor (beta chain) was captured in a study of blood T cell repertoires in COVID-19. As for the study in general: The United States, Italy and Spain supplied acute and convalescent COVID-19 samples. Nucleic acid was either cDNA or gDNA, and it came from T cells, B-cell-depleted T cells, or PBMCs.

Only in-frame clones appear in the TCRdb table, and some are missing; sequencing was by immunoSEQ multiplex PCR. Of approximately 400,000 clones listed, about four fifths are singletons. Germline CDR1 is MNHNY and CDR2 is SVGAGI (reference sequence). The junction had 0 bases not matched to a gene; V was cut back by 4 bases and J by 1 base. CDR3 length: 13 amino acids. The rearrangement joins TRBV6-6 to TRBJ1-1; the match to TRBD1 covers 7 bases. This sequence was found in a human donor with acute or convalescent COVID-19. The donor label of this sample is uncertain. The sequenced sample was peripheral blood. CDR3 bases: TGTGCCAGCAGTTCAGGGGGGAACACTGAAGCTTTCTTT. Protein: CASSSGGNTEAFF.